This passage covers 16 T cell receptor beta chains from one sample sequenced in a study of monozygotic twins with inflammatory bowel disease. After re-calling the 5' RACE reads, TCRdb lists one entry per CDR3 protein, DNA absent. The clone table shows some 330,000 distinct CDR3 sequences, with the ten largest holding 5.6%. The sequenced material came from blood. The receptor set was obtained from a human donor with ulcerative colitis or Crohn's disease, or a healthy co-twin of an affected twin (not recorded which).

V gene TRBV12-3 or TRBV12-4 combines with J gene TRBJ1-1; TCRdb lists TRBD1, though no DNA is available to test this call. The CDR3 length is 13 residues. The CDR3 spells CANRQGGRTEAFF.

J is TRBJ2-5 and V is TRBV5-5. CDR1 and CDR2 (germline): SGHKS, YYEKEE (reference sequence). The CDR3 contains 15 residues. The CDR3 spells CASSLVGKLPETQYF.

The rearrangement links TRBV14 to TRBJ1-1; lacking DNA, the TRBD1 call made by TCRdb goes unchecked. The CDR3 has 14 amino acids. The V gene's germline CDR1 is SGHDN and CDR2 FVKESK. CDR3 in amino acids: CASSQDLRDREAFF.

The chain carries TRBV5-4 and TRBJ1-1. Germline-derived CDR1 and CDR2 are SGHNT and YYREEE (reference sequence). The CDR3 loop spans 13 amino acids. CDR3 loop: CASILKGNTEAFF.

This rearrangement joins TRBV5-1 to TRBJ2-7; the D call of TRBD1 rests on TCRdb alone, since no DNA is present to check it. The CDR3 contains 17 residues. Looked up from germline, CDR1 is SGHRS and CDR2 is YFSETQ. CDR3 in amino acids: CASSPLSRGGVIHEQYF.

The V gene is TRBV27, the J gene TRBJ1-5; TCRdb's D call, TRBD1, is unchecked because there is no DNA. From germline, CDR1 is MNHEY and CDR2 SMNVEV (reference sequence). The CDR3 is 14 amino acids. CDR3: CASDIWGSNQPQHF.

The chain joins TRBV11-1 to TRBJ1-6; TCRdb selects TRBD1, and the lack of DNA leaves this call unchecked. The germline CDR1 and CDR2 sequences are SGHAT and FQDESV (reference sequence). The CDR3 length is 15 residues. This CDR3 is CASSPTTGGNSPLHF.

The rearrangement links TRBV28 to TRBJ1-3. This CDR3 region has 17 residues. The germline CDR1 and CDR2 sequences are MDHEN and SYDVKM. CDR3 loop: CASSLSPDRLSGNTIYF.

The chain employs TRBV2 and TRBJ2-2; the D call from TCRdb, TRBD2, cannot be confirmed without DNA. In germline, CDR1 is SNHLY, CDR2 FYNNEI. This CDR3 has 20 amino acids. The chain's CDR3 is CASSEFPASGRAANTGELFF.

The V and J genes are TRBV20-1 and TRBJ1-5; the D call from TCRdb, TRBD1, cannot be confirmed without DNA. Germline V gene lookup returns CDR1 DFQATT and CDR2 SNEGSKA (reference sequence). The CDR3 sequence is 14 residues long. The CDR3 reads CSARENRVEQPQHF.

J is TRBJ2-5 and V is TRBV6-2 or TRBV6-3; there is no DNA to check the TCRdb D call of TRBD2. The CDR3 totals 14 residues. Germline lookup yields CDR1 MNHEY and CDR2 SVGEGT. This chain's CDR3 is CASSDRDGRETQYF.

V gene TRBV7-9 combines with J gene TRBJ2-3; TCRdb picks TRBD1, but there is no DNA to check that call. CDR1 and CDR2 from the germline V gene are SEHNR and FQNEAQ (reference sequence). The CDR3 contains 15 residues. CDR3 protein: CASSKTRGFTDTQYF.

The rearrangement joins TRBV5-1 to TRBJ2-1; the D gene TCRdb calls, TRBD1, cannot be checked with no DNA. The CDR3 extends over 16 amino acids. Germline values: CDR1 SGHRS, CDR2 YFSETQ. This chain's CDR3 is CASSLEGGPQAHGQFF.

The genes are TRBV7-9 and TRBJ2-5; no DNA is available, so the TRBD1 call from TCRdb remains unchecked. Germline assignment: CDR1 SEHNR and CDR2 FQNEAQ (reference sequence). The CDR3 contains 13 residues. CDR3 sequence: CASSLGGRETQYF.

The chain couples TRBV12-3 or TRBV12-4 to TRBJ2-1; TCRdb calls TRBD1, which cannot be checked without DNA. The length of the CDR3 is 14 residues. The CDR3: CASSHPGPGNEQFF.

CDR3 sequence reads: CASSFGNTIYF. V is TRBV12-3 or TRBV12-4 and J is TRBJ1-3. This CDR3 has 11 amino acids.